The entry that follows covers one T cell receptor beta chain sequence. The data were obtained in a study of T cells in Graves' hyperthyroidism and ophthalmopathy. V gave up 5 bases and J gave up 5 bases, with 23 bases separating them. Germline V gene lookup returns CDR1 SEHNR and CDR2 FQNEAQ (reference sequence). The CDR3 spans 17 residues. The source material, RNA transcripts, was used to amplify TCR beta CDR3 regions. The study used the HTBI primer set for a first-round RT-PCR of the TCR CDR3. MiXCR, run by TCRdb on the multiplex PCR reads, gives a single entry per CDR3 protein. The profile shows a few hundred thousand distinct CDR3 sequences, 20% to 30% of them singletons. Graves' hyperthyroidism without ophthalmopathy progression within 18 months was termed stable. A roughly 10 ml volume of fresh peripheral blood provided the PBMCs.

The clonotype comes from a man aged 45-65 years with Graves' hyperthyroidism. The material sequenced was blood. The chain joins TRBV7-9 to TRBJ2-3; D tentatively fits TRBD1 or TRBD2 (6 bases each). The DNA for the CDR3 is TGTGCCAGCAGCATCGCCCAGGGGACTCCCGGGCAAGATACGCAGTATTTT. Its protein product is CASSIAQGTPGQDTQYF.